These 19 T cell receptor beta chains were all obtained from the same sample, sequenced in a study of blood T cell repertoires in COVID-19. The method was immunoSEQ multiplex PCR; TCRdb's version includes in-frame clones alone and lacks a portion of them. The sample records more than 200,000 clones, more than 70% being singletons. Source material: peripheral blood. The receptors originated from a man aged 35-49 years with active or convalescent COVID-19.

V gene TRBV20-1 combines with J gene TRBJ1-1; the D is unclear. The CDR3 sequence is 10 residues long. In germline, CDR1 is DFQATT, CDR2 SNEGSKA (reference sequence). The V and J ends lost 4 bases and 11 bases respectively, with 11 bases between them. The CDR3 DNA sequence: TGCAGTGCTATTTATCGGGAGGCTTTCTTT. It specifies CSAIYREAFF.

V is TRBV27 and J is TRBJ1-1, with 7 bases lining up with TRBD1. The germline gives CDR1 MNHEY, CDR2 SMNVEV (reference sequence). This CDR3 spans 14 amino acids. Trimming cost V 5 bases and J 4 bases; bases outside gene matches: 7. In nucleotides, the CDR3 is TGTGCCAGCAGTCCACTAGGACAGGCCACTGAAGCTTTCTTT. The encoded protein is CASSPLGQATEAFF.

This rearrangement joins TRBV5-5 to TRBJ2-5; unclear D gene. This CDR3 is 13 amino acids long. Per germline, CDR1 SGHKS and CDR2 YYEKEE (reference sequence). V was shortened by 2 bases and J by 3 bases, with 8 bases between the two germline ends. CDR3 sequence: CASSFFPKETQYF. CDR3 coding DNA: TGTGCCAGCAGCTTTTTCCCAAAAGAGACCCAGTACTTC.

The chain joins TRBV2 to TRBJ2-7; 12 positions match TRBD2. V trimming: 5 bases; J trimming: 5 bases; junction bases outside the gene matches: 7. Germline V gene sequence: CDR1 SNHLY, CDR2 FYNNEI. The CDR3 spans 15 residues. CDR3 in DNA: TGTGCCAGCAGTAGGACTAGCGGGGCACAGGACGAGCAGTACTTC. Its protein product is CASSRTSGAQDEQYF. The variable domain in full, with the rest retrieved from reference TRBV2 and TRBJ2-7, is EPEVTQTPSHQVTQMGQEVILRCVPISNHLYFYWYRQILGQKVEFLVSFYNNEISEKSEIFDDQFSVERPDGSNFTLKIRSTKLEDSAMYFCASSRTSGAQDEQYFGPGTRLTVT.

In this sample, this clone turned up once. The rearrangement links TRBV3-1 (or the pseudogene TRBV3-2) to TRBJ2-1, with 7 bases identical to TRBD2. V shed 6 bases and J 12 bases; nucleotides not matched to a gene: 14. The germline V gene has CDR1 LGHDT and CDR2 YNNKEL (reference sequence). The CDR3 is 14 amino acids. CDR3: CASSVGGGLNRQFF. DNA for the CDR3: TGTGCCAGCAGTGTGGGGGGAGGGTTGAATAGGCAGTTCTTC.

The count of this clone is one. The CDR3 reads CASSYLGQLQETQYF. The CDR3 DNA follows: TGTGCCAGCAGTTACCTGGGGCAGCTACAAGAGACCCAGTACTTC. This chain uses TRBV6-5 with TRBJ2-5, with D maybe TRBD1 (5 bases). The CDR3 is 15 amino acids. Germline V gene data show CDR1 as MNHEY and CDR2 as SVGAGI. Trimming shortened V by 2 bases and J by 2 bases, and 12 bases separated the two germline ends.

The CDR3, as DNA: TGCGCCATTTCGGGTCCATATGGCTACACCTTC. As protein: CAISGPYGYTF. The chain uses TRBV10-2 and TRBJ1-2; D is uncertain. Trimming removed 10 bases at V and 5 bases at J, with 11 bases between. CDR1 WSHSY and CDR2 SAAADI come from the germline V gene. The CDR3 consists of 11 residues.

This clone has a handful of counts. This chain's CDR3 is CASSLAAVNTEAFF. DNA for the CDR3: TGTGCCAGCAGCTTAGCGGCGGTGAACACTGAAGCTTTCTTT. This chain links TRBV7-2 with TRBJ1-1; no firm D call. Trimming removed 0 bases from V and 0 bases from J, with 5 bases in between. Germline CDR1 SGHTA, CDR2 FQGNSA. The CDR3 extends over 14 amino acids.

J is TRBJ1-5 and V is TRBV11-2, with D maybe TRBD1 (6 bases). Germline V lookup: CDR1 SGHAT, CDR2 FQNNGV. The CDR3 spans 13 residues. The ends were cut back, 5 bases at V and 7 bases at J, with 12 bases in the middle. In DNA, the CDR3 is TGTGCCAGCAGCCCTACAGGGTCCCAGCCCCAGCATTTT. Translation gives CASSPTGSQPQHF.

The chain couples TRBV29-1 to TRBJ2-1, with 7 nucleotides matching TRBD2. Germline V lookup: CDR1 SQVTM, CDR2 ANQGSEA. There are 12 residues in the CDR3. The J segment lost 13 bases and the V segment lost 0 bases, leaving 6 bases of the junction unmatched. Written as DNA, the CDR3 is TGCAGCGTTGAAGACCTAGCGGCCGGCCAGTTCTTC. Translating it yields CSVEDLAAGQFF.

The chain employs TRBV11-3 and TRBJ2-6; D is unclear. Germline CDR1 reads SGHNT; CDR2 reads YENEEA. V lost 5 bases, J lost 0 bases, and 11 bases lay in between. This CDR3 comprises 16 residues. The CDR3 DNA sequence: TGTGCCAGCAGCACCCTAACAGCCTCTGGGGCCAACGTCCTGACTTTC. This gives the protein CASSTLTASGANVLTF.

J is TRBJ1-4 and V is TRBV18, with 7 bases lining up with TRBD1. This CDR3 region has 14 residues. CDR1 and CDR2 (germline): KGHSH, LQKENI. Trimming at V came to 2 bases and at J to 8 bases, leaving 5 bases not matched to a gene. CDR3 in amino acids: CASSPYQGGEKLFF. CDR3 in DNA: TGTGCCAGCTCACCATATCAGGGGGGCGAAAAACTGTTTTTT. Complete variable domain (other parts from reference TRBV18 and TRBJ1-4): NAGVMQNPRHLVRRRGQEARLRCSPMKGHSHVYWYRQLPEEGLKFMVYLQKENIIDESGMPKERFSAEFPKEGPSILRIQQVVRGDSAAYFCASSPYQGGEKLFFGSGTQLSVL.

The genes are TRBV25-1 and TRBJ2-7; D perhaps matches TRBD1 (5 bases). This CDR3 spans 15 amino acids. V lost 4 bases, J lost 10 bases, and 23 bases lay in between. From germline, CDR1 is MGHDK and CDR2 SYGVNS. The CDR3 reads CASSGKTAPYGTQYF. CDR3 coding DNA: TGTGCCAGCAGTGGTAAGACAGCCCCATATGGAACCCAGTACTTC.

This clone was seen just once. V gene TRBV5-1 combines with J gene TRBJ1-5; perhaps TRBD1 as D (5 bases). Germline V gene data show CDR1 as SGHRS and CDR2 as YFSETQ. The CDR3 length is 14 residues. Trimming shortened V by 4 bases and J by 8 bases, and 16 bases separated the two germline ends. The CDR3 region has the DNA TGCGCCAGCAGCGAGGGACTTACTGGGGAGCCCCAGCATTTT. Its protein product is CASSEGLTGEPQHF. The full variable domain, in which reference TRBV5-1 and TRBJ1-5 provide the parts outside the CDR3, is KAGVTQTPRYLIKTRGQQVTLSCSPISGHRSVSWYQQTPGQGLQFLFEYFSETQRNKGNFPGRFSGRQFSNSRSEMNVSTLELGDSALYLCASSEGLTGEPQHFGDGTRLSIL.

The rearrangement links TRBV24-1 to TRBJ2-7; D unresolved. Germline CDR1 and CDR2: KGHDR and SFDVKD. The CDR3 covers 13 residues. Trimming removed 3 bases from V and 1 base from J, with 6 bases in between. CDR3 residues: CATSDPASYEQYF. The CDR3 DNA reads TGTGCCACCAGTGATCCAGCGTCCTACGAGCAGTACTTC.

This chain links TRBV3-1 (or the pseudogene TRBV3-2) with TRBJ1-1, with D perhaps TRBD1 (5 bases). V was trimmed by 3 bases and J by 1 base, leaving 9 bases between them. Germline values: CDR1 LGHDT, CDR2 YNNKEL (reference sequence). The CDR3 sequence is 14 residues long. The CDR3 protein is CASSHLQGNTEAFF. CDR3 nucleotide sequence: TGTGCCAGCAGCCACTTGCAGGGGAACACTGAAGCTTTCTTT.

This chain links TRBV11-2 with TRBJ2-7; 7 nucleotides align to TRBD1. The V gene end was trimmed by 4 bases and the J gene end by 5 bases; junction bases not matched to a gene: 11. CDR3 length: 15 residues. The germline CDR1 and CDR2 sequences are SGHAT and FQNNGV. The CDR3 DNA follows: TGTGCCAGCAGCTCGACACAGGGGTTCAGCGACGAGCAGTACTTC. This gives the protein CASSSTQGFSDEQYF.

This clone was observed a few times. The CDR3 reads CASRYSGTGEYEQYF. The CDR3 nucleotides read TGCGCCAGCAGATACTCCGGGACAGGGGAGTACGAGCAGTACTTC. The rearrangement joins TRBV4-3 to TRBJ2-7; 10 positions match TRBD1. V shed 6 bases, J shed 4 bases, and the junction held 9 bases outside the gene matches. The CDR3 contains 15 residues. CDR1 is LGHNA, CDR2 YSLEER, per germline.

V and J are TRBV10-1 and TRBJ2-7; the match to TRBD1 covers 10 bases. Per the germline V gene, CDR1 is WNHNN and CDR2 is SYGVQD (reference sequence). This CDR3 has 16 amino acids. V dropped 0 bases and J dropped 6; count of bases not matched to a gene: 8. CDR3 DNA: TGCGCCAGCAGTGAGTCGACAGGGGGCAGTCGGGGCGAGCAGTACTTC. It translates to CASSESTGGSRGEQYF.